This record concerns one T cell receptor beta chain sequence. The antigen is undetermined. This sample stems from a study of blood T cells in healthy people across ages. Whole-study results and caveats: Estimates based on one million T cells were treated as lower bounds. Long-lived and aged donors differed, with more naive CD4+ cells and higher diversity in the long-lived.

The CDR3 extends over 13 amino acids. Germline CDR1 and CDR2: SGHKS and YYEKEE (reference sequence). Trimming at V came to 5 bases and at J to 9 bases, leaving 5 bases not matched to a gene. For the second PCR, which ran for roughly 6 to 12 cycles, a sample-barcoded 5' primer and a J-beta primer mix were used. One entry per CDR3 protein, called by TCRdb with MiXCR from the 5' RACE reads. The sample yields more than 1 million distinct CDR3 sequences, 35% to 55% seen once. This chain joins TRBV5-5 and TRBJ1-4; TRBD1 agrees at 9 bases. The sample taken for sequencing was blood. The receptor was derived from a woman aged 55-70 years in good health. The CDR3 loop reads CASSKGTGQKLFF. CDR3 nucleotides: TGTGCCAGCAGTAAAGGGACAGGGCAAAAACTGTTTTTT.